This entry lists 26 T cell receptor beta chains sequenced from one sample in a study of blood T cell repertoires in COVID-19. Method: immunoSEQ multiplex PCR; TCRdb's copy keeps in-frame clones and lacks some. There are more than 55,000 clones in the sample; around 87% occur only once, and 6.9% lies in the top ten. The sample consisted of peripheral blood. These receptors originate from a man aged 55-75 years with active or convalescent COVID-19.

V is TRBV14 and J is TRBJ2-7; possibly TRBD2 for D (5 bases). Germline CDR1 reads SGHDN; CDR2 reads FVKESK. CDR3 length: 14 amino acids. The V end lost 4 bases, the J end lost 2 bases, and 12 bases lay between the germline ends. The CDR3 DNA sequence: TGTGCCAGCAGCCCACGGGGTAAAACCTACGAGCAGTACTTC. This translates into CASSPRGKTYEQYF.

As regards this clone: The junction departs from the called germline gene at one end, perhaps through a read error. CDR3 amino acids: CASSLPGSDTEAFF. In DNA, the CDR3 is TGTGCCAGCAGCTTGCCGGGCTCGGACACTGAGGCTTTCTTT. The chain links TRBV5-6 to TRBJ1-1; perhaps TRBD1 as D (5 bases). Germline V CDR1 and CDR2: SGHDT, YYEEEE. CDR3 length: 14 residues.

This sequence joins TRBV24-1 and TRBJ2-7, with a possible D match to TRBD2 (6 bases). Germline lookup yields CDR1 KGHDR and CDR2 SFDVKD. V was clipped by 3 bases and J by 2 bases, with 22 bases between them. The CDR3 runs to 18 residues. The DNA for the CDR3 is TGTGCCACCAGTGATCCCAAAGCGGAGGGACCCCGGGCCTACGAGCAGTACTTC. Its protein product is CATSDPKAEGPRAYEQYF.

This chain uses TRBV10-3 with TRBJ1-2; D might be TRBD1 (5 bases). Trimming took off 0 bases at V and 7 bases at J, with 6 bases between the two ends. CDR1 is ENHRY, CDR2 SYGVKD, per germline. This CDR3 is built from 12 residues. DNA for the CDR3: TGTGCCATCAGTGAGTCAGGGGCTGGCTACACCTTC. Protein sequence: CAISESGAGYTF.

The rearrangement links TRBV4-1 to TRBJ2-4; maybe TRBD1 (6 bases). Trimming left V 5 bases short and J 2 bases short, with 19 bases between. CDR3 length equals 17 residues. Germline V gene sequence: CDR1 MGHRA, CDR2 YSYEKL. The CDR3 sequence is CASSSGAGAFSKNIQYF. The CDR3, as DNA: TGCGCCAGCAGCTCAGGGGCCGGGGCTTTCTCCAAAAACATTCAGTACTTC.

This clone was recorded only once. V usage is TRBV27 and J usage is TRBJ1-2; 7 bases line up with TRBD1. Trimming removed 3 bases from V and 4 bases from J; junction bases left unmatched: 8. The V gene's germline CDR1 is MNHEY and CDR2 SMNVEV (reference sequence). This CDR3 is 15 amino acids long. The CDR3 protein is CASSFGGQRSYGYTF. The CDR3 region has the DNA TGTGCCAGCAGTTTTGGGGGACAGAGATCCTATGGCTACACCTTC.

This clone has just one count. The chain is built from TRBV18 and TRBJ1-1; maybe TRBD1 (5 bases). The CDR3 runs to 15 residues. Germline CDR1 is KGHSH and CDR2 is LQKENI. Trimming stripped 0 bases from V and 6 bases from J, with 14 bases between. The CDR3 sequence: CASSPPQGRMSEAFF. Written as DNA, the CDR3 is TGTGCCAGCTCACCACCGCAGGGAAGAATGTCTGAAGCTTTCTTT. Together with reference TRBV18 and TRBJ1-1, the CDR3 gives the full variable domain: NAGVMQNPRHLVRRRGQEARLRCSPMKGHSHVYWYRQLPEEGLKFMVYLQKENIIDESGMPKERFSAEFPKEGPSILRIQQVVRGDSAAYFCASSPPQGRMSEAFFGQGTRLTVV.

The chain couples TRBV5-6 to TRBJ1-3, with D perhaps matching TRBD1 (6 bases). The CDR3 is 17 amino acids. V lost 3 bases and J lost 0, with 16 bases in between. Germline V gene lookup returns CDR1 SGHDT and CDR2 YYEEEE. CDR3 DNA: TGTGCCAGCAGCTACGGACAGCCTACCCGCTCTGGAAACACCATATATTTT. The encoded protein is CASSYGQPTRSGNTIYF.

The chain has TRBV19 and TRBJ1-5, with 12 bases aligning to TRBD1. The J segment lost 7 bases and the V segment lost 7 bases, leaving 11 bases of the junction unmatched. The germline gives CDR1 LNHDA, CDR2 SQIVND (reference sequence). The CDR3 spans 16 residues. The CDR3 loop reads CASIDRDRGQKQPQHF. The CDR3 bases are TGTGCCAGTATAGACCGGGACAGGGGGCAAAAACAGCCCCAGCATTTT.

V usage is TRBV6-5 and J usage is TRBJ1-1, with TRBD1 matching 8 bases. The CDR3 extends over 14 amino acids. Trimming cost V 6 bases and J 4 bases; bases outside gene matches: 7. In germline, CDR1 is MNHEY, CDR2 SVGAGI. The CDR3 loop reads CASRWTGTATEAFF. The CDR3 nucleotides read TGTGCCAGCAGATGGACAGGGACGGCCACTGAAGCTTTCTTT.

This clone was seen more than once but under ten times. The V gene is TRBV5-5, the J gene TRBJ2-1; TRBD2 matches at 12 bases. Germline lookup yields CDR1 SGHKS and CDR2 YYEKEE (reference sequence). This CDR3 spans 15 amino acids. Trimming at V came to 0 bases and at J to 10 bases, leaving 5 bases not matched to a gene. CDR3 nucleotide sequence: TGTGCCAGCAGCTTGGGGACCGGGACTAGCGGGGAGCAGTTCTTC. It specifies CASSLGTGTSGEQFF.

V gene TRBV5-1 combines with J gene TRBJ2-7; possibly TRBD1 for D (6 bases). This CDR3 is built from 14 residues. Per the germline V gene, CDR1 is SGHRS and CDR2 is YFSETQ. V was trimmed by 0 bases and J by 0 bases, leaving 7 bases between them. CDR3 coding DNA: TGCGCCAGCAGCTTGGGGACAGTCTCCTACGAGCAGTACTTC. Amino acids: CASSLGTVSYEQYF.

V and J are TRBV2 and TRBJ2-7; 11 nucleotides agree with TRBD2. Germline assignment: CDR1 SNHLY and CDR2 FYNNEI. The CDR3 has 14 amino acids. V was clipped by 2 bases and J by 5 bases; unmatched bases: 2. The CDR3 protein is CASSESTSGNEQYF. CDR3 nucleotides: TGTGCCAGCAGTGAATCGACTAGCGGGAACGAGCAGTACTTC.

J is TRBJ2-3 and V is TRBV18; 7 nucleotides align to TRBD2. Per germline, CDR1 KGHSH and CDR2 LQKENI. V dropped 2 bases and J dropped 0; count of bases not matched to a gene: 5. This CDR3 region has 16 residues. CDR3 residues: CASSPRAGVSTDTQYF. CDR3 nucleotides: TGTGCCAGCTCACCAAGGGCGGGAGTAAGCACAGATACGCAGTATTTT. Variable domain in full (rest from reference TRBV18 and TRBJ2-3): NAGVMQNPRHLVRRRGQEARLRCSPMKGHSHVYWYRQLPEEGLKFMVYLQKENIIDESGMPKERFSAEFPKEGPSILRIQQVVRGDSAAYFCASSPRAGVSTDTQYFGPGTRLTVL.

This rearrangement joins TRBV9 to TRBJ2-7; D gene ambiguous. This CDR3 is built from 13 residues. Germline assignment: CDR1 SGDLS and CDR2 YYNGEE. The V gene lost 0 bases and the J gene lost 7 bases, with 11 bases spanning the gap. The chain's CDR3 is CASSVVSDTEQYF. CDR3 nucleotide sequence: TGTGCCAGCAGCGTAGTTTCCGACACTGAGCAGTACTTC.

This chain links TRBV12-5 with TRBJ1-5, with 7 bases lining up with TRBD1. J gave up 6 bases and V 7 bases, and 6 bases lay outside the gene matches. The CDR3 loop spans 13 amino acids. CDR1 LGHNT and CDR2 FRNRAP come from the germline V gene. The CDR3 DNA reads TGTGCTAGTGCTTCGGACAGGACTCAGCCCCAGCATTTT. Its translation is CASASDRTQPQHF. Full variable domain (missing parts from reference TRBV12-5 and TRBJ1-5): DARVTQTPRHKVTEMGQEVTMRCQPILGHNTVFWYRQTMMQGLELLAYFRNRAPLDDSGMPKDRFSAEMPDATLATLKIQPSEPRDSAVYFCASASDRTQPQHFGDGTRLSIL.

V gene TRBV3-1 (or the pseudogene TRBV3-2) combines with J gene TRBJ2-1; D unclear. CDR3 size: 13 residues. Germline V lookup: CDR1 LGHDT, CDR2 YNNKEL (reference sequence). V was pared by 1 base and J by 13 bases, with 14 bases between. The CDR3 reads CASSQVPVTSQFF. The CDR3 DNA reads TGTGCCAGCAGCCAAGTACCGGTAACCTCTCAGTTCTTC.

J is TRBJ1-2 and V is TRBV5-6; D unresolved. Germline V CDR1 and CDR2: SGHDT, YYEEEE. The CDR3 totals 13 residues. Trimming took 0 bases from V and 2 from J, leaving 5 bases between them. The CDR3 is CASSLDQNYGYTF. The CDR3 DNA follows: TGTGCCAGCAGCTTGGATCAGAACTATGGCTACACCTTC.

V is TRBV6-5 and J is TRBJ1-5; D may be TRBD1 (6 bases). Germline assignment: CDR1 MNHEY and CDR2 SVGAGI. The V gene lost 6 bases and the J gene lost 0 bases, with 12 bases spanning the gap. This CDR3 has 15 amino acids. In DNA, the CDR3 is TGTGCCAGCAGGGGCACAGGGACTAGCAATCAGCCCCAGCATTTT. This gives the protein CASRGTGTSNQPQHF.

This clone came up a few times. The chain carries TRBV2 and TRBJ2-1, with TRBD1 matching over 7 bases. The CDR3 length is 13 residues. The ends lost 3 bases at V and 4 bases at J; junction bases unmatched: 0. Germline V lookup: CDR1 SNHLY, CDR2 FYNNEI. CDR3 bases: TGTGCCAGCAGTGACAGGGGGTACAATGAGCAGTTCTTC. Translated, it gives CASSDRGYNEQFF.

V gene TRBV10-3 combines with J gene TRBJ1-5; 8 positions agree with TRBD1. Germline values: CDR1 ENHRY, CDR2 SYGVKD. The CDR3 contains 15 residues. The V and J ends lost 4 bases and 7 bases, in that order; junction bases with no gene match: 9. The CDR3 spells CAISADRVLGQPQHF. The CDR3 nucleotides read TGTGCCATCAGTGCGGACAGGGTTCTCGGGCAGCCCCAGCATTTT.

This clone showed up just once. V and J are TRBV7-2 and TRBJ2-7; D perhaps matches TRBD1 (5 bases). Germline V gene lookup returns CDR1 SGHTA and CDR2 FQGNSA. Trimming took 0 bases from V and 3 from J, leaving 15 bases between them. This CDR3 region has 16 residues. CDR3 in DNA: TGTGCCAGCAGCTTAGCGGGGCAGTCCGACCTCTACGAGCAGTACTTC. Translating it yields CASSLAGQSDLYEQYF.

The V and J genes are TRBV6-5 and TRBJ2-2; weak D call: TRBD1 (6 bases). This CDR3 region has 14 residues. The germline V gene has CDR1 MNHEY and CDR2 SVGAGI. Trimming pared 8 bases from V and 6 bases from J, leaving 16 bases between. CDR3 nucleotide sequence: TGTGCCAGCCGAATTGGGGGCAGGGCCGGGGAGCTGTTTTTT. Its protein product is CASRIGGRAGELFF.

The CDR3 protein is CASSLTGRNTEAFF. In nucleotides, the CDR3 is TGTGCCAGCAGCCTAACAGGCCGGAACACTGAAGCTTTCTTT. This chain joins TRBV14 and TRBJ1-1, with a weak D call TRBD1 (5 bases). Trimming left V 4 bases short and J 1 base short, with 10 bases between. CDR3 length: 14 amino acids. Germline lookup yields CDR1 SGHDN and CDR2 FVKESK.

The rearrangement joins TRBV14 to TRBJ2-1, with 10 nucleotides matching TRBD2. The CDR3 consists of 15 residues. The J segment lost 9 bases and the V segment lost 1 base, leaving 6 bases of the junction unmatched. Germline CDR1 and CDR2: SGHDN and FVKESK. CDR3 DNA: TGTGCCAGCAGCCAAGTTCCAGCGGGAGGGGGTGAGCAGTTCTTC. Residues: CASSQVPAGGGEQFF.

The V gene is TRBV18, the J gene TRBJ2-7; 15 nucleotides agree with TRBD2. The CDR3 loop spans 14 amino acids. Germline-derived CDR1 and CDR2 are KGHSH and LQKENI. The V gene end was trimmed by 3 bases and the J gene end by 7 bases; junction bases not matched to a gene: 1. The CDR3 sequence is CASSPGLAGGEQYF. The CDR3 DNA follows: TGTGCCAGCTCACCGGGACTAGCGGGGGGAGAGCAGTACTTC.